This T cell receptor beta chain emerged from a study of CD8+CD57+ T cells in acquired aplastic anemia. Study summary: Sorted CD4+ and CD8+ cells gave an average of around 3 ug of DNA. General study findings and limits: The study identified almost 30 CD8+ CDR3 sequences shared by patients and controls.

This clonotype was seen a single time. Its antigen is not identified. Sequencing involved patients with CD8+CD57+ cell expansion previously shown by flow cytometry. Profiling of TCR beta VDJ combinations and CDR3 sequences used genomic DNA as template. TCRdb processed the reads anew with MiXCR; each CDR3 protein has one entry. The sample has approximately 170,000 distinct CDR3 sequences; approximately 44% are singletons. There are 14 residues in the CDR3. V gave up 1 base and J gave up 11 bases, with 15 bases separating them. The germline CDR1 and CDR2 sequences are SNHLY and FYNNEI. Sequencing was performed on sorted CD4+, CD8+, or CD8+CD57+ T cells (not recorded which) from PBMCs. The chain carries TRBV2 and TRBJ1-5; D possibly corresponds to TRBD1 (6 bases). This clonotype originated in a human donor with aplastic anemia. CDR3 sequence (DNA): TGTGCCAGCAGTGAAGTGGGGGGGGCTGTGACCCAGCATTTT. Protein product: CASSEVGGAVTQHF.